This TCR beta chain was sequenced in a study of blood T cell repertoires in COVID-19. The V and J ends lost 4 bases and 4 bases respectively, with 10 bases between them. Germline V lookup: CDR1 SGHAT, CDR2 FQNNGV. The CDR3 is 13 amino acids. Sequenced by immunoSEQ multiplex PCR; TCRdb stores in-frame clones only, minus some. The profile shows 250,000 to 300,000 clones, 80% to 90% of them singletons. The receptor was derived from a young man with acute COVID-19. This sequence joins TRBV11-2 and TRBJ1-2; a weak D match, TRBD1 (5 bases). Material for sequencing was PBMCs or T cells enriched from blood (not recorded which). In DNA, the CDR3 is TGTGCCAGCAGCTACGGACACCTCTATGGCTACACCTTC. Its protein product is CASSYGHLYGYTF.